The 25 T cell receptor beta chains below come from one sample, sequenced in a study of blood T cell repertoires in COVID-19. Produced via immunoSEQ multiplex PCR; TCRdb's table is partial and in-frame only. The repertoire includes over 90,000 clones, 89% of them detected once, and roughly 3.5% sits in the top ten. Sequencing used peripheral blood. These receptors came from a woman aged 70 to 79 with acute or convalescent COVID-19.

The rearrangement joins TRBV5-1 to TRBJ2-1, with 9 bases matching TRBD2. Germline V gene lookup returns CDR1 SGHRS and CDR2 YFSETQ. With 4 bases clipped from V and 6 bases from J, the junction kept 11 bases outside the gene matches. The CDR3 is 16 amino acids. CDR3 DNA sequence: TGCGCCAGCAGCCCACAGCTAGCGGGATACCGCAATGAGCAGTTCTTC. Translated: CASSPQLAGYRNEQFF.

This chain uses TRBV19 with TRBJ1-1; the match to TRBD1 covers 10 bases. V gave up 4 bases and J gave up 2 bases; unmatched junction bases: 7. CDR1 is LNHDA and CDR2 is SQIVND in the germline V gene (reference sequence). The CDR3 consists of 16 residues. CDR3 coding DNA: TGTGCCAGTAGTAAATCCCGACAGGGGGCAAACACTGAAGCTTTCTTT. Translation: CASSKSRQGANTEAFF.

J is TRBJ2-3 and V is TRBV6-4, with 11 bases that match TRBD2. V lost 4 bases and J lost 4; bases outside the gene matches: 4. CDR1 and CDR2 from the germline V gene are MRHNA and SNTAGT. This CDR3 region has 15 residues. For the CDR3, the DNA is TGTGCCAGCAGTGTCCAACTAGCGGGAGCAGATACGCAGTATTTT. It translates to CASSVQLAGADTQYF.

The gene calls are TRBV19 and TRBJ2-1; 7 bases line up with TRBD1. The CDR3 totals 14 residues. V lost 4 bases and J lost 9; bases outside the gene matches: 9. The germline CDR1 and CDR2 sequences are LNHDA and SQIVND (reference sequence). In nucleotides, the CDR3 is TGTGCCAGTAGTAGCACGAGACAGGGAATTGAGCAGTTCTTC. Protein product: CASSSTRQGIEQFF.

This clone was counted once. As DNA, the CDR3 is TGTGCCAGCTCCCTTGGGACAGAATATGGCTACACCTTC. Protein: CASSLGTEYGYTF. The rearrangement uses TRBV18 and TRBJ1-2; 7 bases match TRBD1. The CDR3 covers 13 residues. In germline, CDR1 is KGHSH, CDR2 LQKENI. After removal of 6 bases from V and 5 bases from J, the junction contained 6 bases not matched to a gene. The entire variable domain, with the rest obtained from reference TRBV18 and TRBJ1-2, is as follows: NAGVMQNPRHLVRRRGQEARLRCSPMKGHSHVYWYRQLPEEGLKFMVYLQKENIIDESGMPKERFSAEFPKEGPSILRIQQVVRGDSAAYFCASSLGTEYGYTFGSGTRLTVV.

V and J are TRBV6-5 and TRBJ2-7; 11 bases line up with TRBD2. V gave up 7 bases and J gave up 9 bases; unmatched junction bases: 14. Germline CDR1 reads MNHEY; CDR2 reads SVGAGI. The CDR3 loop spans 15 amino acids. The CDR3 nucleotides read TGTGCCAGCAACCGACGTAGCGGGGGGGATCACGGGCAGTACGTC. Its protein product is CASNRRSGGDHGQYV.

This chain joins TRBV28 and TRBJ1-5; TRBD1 aligns across 7 bases. CDR1 is MDHEN and CDR2 is SYDVKM in the germline V gene. With 7 bases clipped from V and 5 bases from J, the junction kept 5 bases outside the gene matches. This CDR3 has 13 amino acids. Written as DNA, the CDR3 is TGTGCCAGCAAGTCGGGACAGCATCAGCCCCAGCATTTT. Translation gives CASKSGQHQPQHF.

The rearrangement links TRBV2 to TRBJ1-5, with D possibly matching TRBD1 (5 bases). Germline V lookup: CDR1 SNHLY, CDR2 FYNNEI. V was shortened by 6 bases and J by 0 bases, with 12 bases between the two germline ends. CDR3 length equals 15 residues. This CDR3 reads CASSFTGYSNQPQHF. The CDR3 DNA reads TGTGCCAGCAGCTTCACAGGATATAGCAATCAGCCCCAGCATTTT.

The chain's CDR3 is CASSPTGSSVQPQHF. For the CDR3, the DNA is TGTGCCAGCAGTCCGACAGGGTCGTCCGTTCAGCCCCAGCATTTT. The V call is TRBV2, the J call TRBJ1-5; TRBD1 agrees at 7 bases. Germline V gives CDR1 SNHLY, CDR2 FYNNEI. The CDR3 extends over 15 amino acids. V trimming: 5 bases; J trimming: 6 bases; junction bases outside the gene matches: 10.

The V gene is TRBV18, the J gene TRBJ1-5; a weak D match, TRBD1 (5 bases). Trimming pared 3 bases from V and 1 base from J, leaving 13 bases between. CDR3 length equals 16 residues. Germline CDR1 reads KGHSH; CDR2 reads LQKENI. CDR3 residues: CASSPGREGSNQPQHF. The CDR3 DNA sequence: TGTGCCAGCTCACCGGGCAGGGAGGGGAGCAATCAGCCCCAGCATTTT.

The chain recombines TRBV5-1 with TRBJ1-2, with unresolved D. The V end was cut by 3 bases, the J end by 8 bases, with 17 bases between. This CDR3 spans 14 amino acids. CDR1 and CDR2 (germline): SGHRS, YFSETQ. CDR3 nucleotides: TGCGCCAGCAGCTCCACTGAGGCGGGCCGGGGCTACACCTTC. Translated: CASSSTEAGRGYTF.

The V gene is TRBV6-1, the J gene TRBJ2-1, with D possibly being TRBD1 (5 bases). The length of the CDR3 is 15 residues. Germline-derived CDR1 and CDR2 are MNHNS and SASEGT. The ends were cut back, 6 bases at V and 4 bases at J, with 16 bases in the middle. CDR3 amino acids: CASRNTGKSYNEQFF. The DNA for the CDR3 is TGTGCCAGCAGAAACACAGGAAAGTCGTACAATGAGCAGTTCTTC.

This chain joins TRBV4-2 and TRBJ2-3; 9 bases fit TRBD2. This CDR3 is built from 15 residues. With V trimmed by 1 base and J by 5 bases, 4 bases remained unmatched. Germline V CDR1 and CDR2: LGHNA, YNFKEQ. The CDR3 sequence is CASSQGSGSRDTQYF. CDR3 sequence (DNA): TGTGCCAGCAGCCAAGGTAGCGGGAGCCGAGATACGCAGTATTTT.

The rearrangement links TRBV15 to TRBJ1-1; D is unclear. Germline CDR1 is LNHNV and CDR2 is YYDKDF (reference sequence). V gave up 0 bases and J gave up 1 base, with 6 bases separating them. The CDR3 sequence is 14 residues long. CDR3 bases: TGTGCCACCAGCAGAGATCTGAGGAACACTGAAGCTTTCTTT. It yields the protein CATSRDLRNTEAFF. The whole variable domain, filled in from reference TRBV15 and TRBJ1-1, reads DAMVIQNPRYQVTQFGKPVTLSCSQTLNHNVMYWYQQKSSQAPKLLFHYYDKDFNNEADTPDNFQSRRPNTSFCFLDIRSPGLGDTAMYLCATSRDLRNTEAFFGQGTRLTVV.

The chain couples TRBV7-9 to TRBJ1-4, with D possibly matching TRBD1 (5 bases). The germline V gene has CDR1 SEHNR and CDR2 FQNEAQ (reference sequence). The V end was cut by 7 bases, the J end by 3 bases, with 12 bases between. The CDR3 runs to 14 residues. The CDR3: CASTTGGSNEKLFF. The CDR3 DNA sequence: TGTGCCAGCACCACCGGGGGGTCTAATGAAAAACTGTTTTTT. The whole variable domain, remainder taken from reference TRBV7-9 and TRBJ1-4, is DTGVSQNPRHKITKRGQNVTFRCDPISEHNRLYWYRQTLGQGPEFLTYFQNEAQLEKSRLLSDRFSAERPKGSFSTLEIQRTEQGDSAMYLCASTTGGSNEKLFFGSGTQLSVL.

CDR3 sequence reads: CASSLGTIPTGGELFF. The DNA of the CDR3 is TGCGCCAGCAGCTTGGGCACGATCCCCACGGGCGGGGAGCTGTTTTTT. This chain links TRBV5-1 with TRBJ2-2; no clear D. The CDR3 extends over 16 amino acids. Trimming removed 0 bases at V and 7 bases at J, with 16 bases between. Germline CDR1 SGHRS, CDR2 YFSETQ.

V usage is TRBV4-1 and J usage is TRBJ2-6; D perhaps matches TRBD1 (6 bases). The length of the CDR3 is 17 residues. Germline CDR1 MGHRA, CDR2 YSYEKL. V lost 1 base, J lost 0 bases, and 10 bases lay in between. DNA for the CDR3: TGCGCCAGCAGCCAAGCCCCGACAGGCTCTGGGGCCAACGTCCTGACTTTC. It encodes CASSQAPTGSGANVLTF.

In this sample, this clone turned up a few times. The J gene is TRBJ1-3, the V gene TRBV7-9, with 7 bases lining up with TRBD1. CDR3 length: 12 residues. In germline, CDR1 is SEHNR, CDR2 FQNEAQ (reference sequence). J lost 3 bases, V lost 8 bases, and 1 base had no gene match. This CDR3 reads CASGTVGNTIYF. In nucleotides, the CDR3 is TGTGCCAGCGGGACAGTTGGAAACACCATATATTTT.

This clone was seen a single time. V usage is TRBV7-9 and J usage is TRBJ1-1; the D gene is possibly TRBD1 (5 bases). CDR1 is SEHNR, CDR2 FQNEAQ, per germline (reference sequence). With 5 bases removed from V and 8 bases from J, the gap between germline ends came to 18 bases. The CDR3 contains 14 residues. CDR3 DNA sequence: TGTGCCAGCAGCACACCAGGGAGGAGGCCAGAAGCTTTCTTT. This sequence encodes CASSTPGRRPEAFF.

The chain uses TRBV4-2 and TRBJ2-7, with 8 bases aligning to TRBD2. The CDR3 has 15 amino acids. Per germline, CDR1 LGHNA and CDR2 YNFKEQ. V lost 1 base and J lost 0; bases outside the gene matches: 2. CDR3 in amino acids: CASSQAGGLSYEQYF. CDR3 nucleotide sequence: TGTGCCAGCAGCCAAGCGGGAGGGCTCTCCTACGAGCAGTACTTC.

V usage is TRBV9 and J usage is TRBJ2-1; D is unclear. CDR3 size: 12 residues. Germline assignment: CDR1 SGDLS and CDR2 YYNGEE. The ends were cut back, 2 bases at V and 3 bases at J, with 3 bases in the middle. CDR3 in DNA: TGTGCCAGCAGCGTTCTCTACAATGAGCAGTTCTTC. Its translation: CASSVLYNEQFF.

This clone has a single count. This chain uses TRBV6-5 with TRBJ2-7; 7 bases are shared with TRBD1. CDR1 and CDR2 (germline): MNHEY, SVGAGI. After removal of 6 bases from V and 3 bases from J, the junction contained 8 bases not matched to a gene. This CDR3 has 14 amino acids. CDR3 region: CASRHRTGFYEQYF. CDR3 in DNA: TGTGCCAGCAGGCACCGGACAGGATTCTACGAGCAGTACTTC.

The V gene is TRBV5-5, the J gene TRBJ1-5; 8 nucleotides align to TRBD1. This CDR3 has 16 amino acids. The J segment lost 0 bases and the V segment lost 3 bases, leaving 5 bases of the junction unmatched. Germline loops: CDR1 SGHKS, CDR2 YYEKEE (reference sequence). The CDR3 sequence is CASSWGTGNSNQPQHF. The CDR3 DNA sequence: TGTGCCAGCAGCTGGGGGACAGGTAATAGCAATCAGCCCCAGCATTTT.

DNA for the CDR3: TGTGCCAGCAGCCAAGATAGAGATACGCAGTATTTT. Protein product: CASSQDRDTQYF. J is TRBJ2-3 and V is TRBV4-2; D gene unclear. The V and J ends lost 0 bases and 5 bases respectively, with 3 bases between them. Germline V gene sequence: CDR1 LGHNA, CDR2 YNFKEQ. The CDR3 covers 12 residues.

The chain employs TRBV28 and TRBJ1-2; unclear D gene. The CDR3 runs 14 residues. V was shortened by 4 bases and J by 2 bases, with 11 bases between the two germline ends. Germline V gene lookup returns CDR1 MDHEN and CDR2 SYDVKM. Here the CDR3 DNA reads TGTGCCAGCAGTTCATCGCGGGCAAACTATGGCTACACCTTC. Amino acids: CASSSSRANYGYTF.